These 18 T cell receptor beta chains originate from one sample sequenced in a study of T cells in Graves' hyperthyroidism and ophthalmopathy. What was amplified from RNA transcripts were TCR beta CDR3 regions. The TCR CDR3 was amplified in a first-round RT-PCR using the HTBI primer set. TCRdb analysed the multiplex PCR reads with MiXCR anew, one entry per CDR3 protein. The data hold fewer than 200,000 distinct CDR3 sequences, with 15% to 20% observed a single time. Input material: blood. The receptor set was obtained from a woman aged 45 to 65 with Graves' hyperthyroidism.

J is TRBJ1-1 and V is TRBV5-8; possibly TRBD1 for D (5 bases). CDR3 size: 14 residues. Trimming shortened V by 4 bases and J by 5 bases, and 15 bases separated the two germline ends. The germline V gene has CDR1 SGHTS and CDR2 YDEGEE. CDR3 DNA sequence: TGTGCCAGCAGCGGCTCCGAGGGGCGTACTGAAGCTTTCTTT. Protein product: CASSGSEGRTEAFF. Together with reference TRBV5-8 and TRBJ1-1, the CDR3 gives the full variable domain: EAGVTQSPTHLIKTRGQQATLRCSPISGHTSVYWYQQALGLGLQFLLWYDEGEERNRGNFPPRFSGRQFPNYSSELNVNALELEDSALYLCASSGSEGRTEAFFGQGTRLTVV.

This clonotype was recorded at least ten times. The rearrangement uses TRBV29-1 and TRBJ1-1, with a possible D match to TRBD1 (6 bases). The CDR3 extends over 14 amino acids. CDR1 is SQVTM, CDR2 ANQGSEA, per germline. V lost 4 bases and J 0 bases, leaving 12 bases between the germline ends. The CDR3 sequence is CSVVRGGVNTEAFF. The CDR3 DNA is TGCAGCGTTGTGCGAGGGGGGGTGAACACTGAAGCTTTCTTT.

This clonotype was seen many times. The J gene is TRBJ2-5, the V gene TRBV29-1; TRBD1 matches at 8 bases. The CDR3 has 14 amino acids. Germline CDR1 and CDR2: SQVTM and ANQGSEA. J lost 5 bases, V lost 7 bases, and 12 bases had no gene match. CDR3 nucleotide sequence: TGCAGCGGGTATGGACAGGGTAGTTCGGAGACCCAGTACTTC. This sequence encodes CSGYGQGSSETQYF.

The table lists this clonotype with many counts. The chain recombines TRBV19 with TRBJ1-5; 12 bases are a match to TRBD1. The V segment lost 4 bases and the J segment 7 bases; nucleotides outside the gene matches: 11. In germline, CDR1 is LNHDA, CDR2 SQIVND (reference sequence). The CDR3 sequence is 17 residues long. CDR3 loop: CASSTWGQGAPKQPQHF. CDR3 nucleotides: TGTGCCAGTAGTACGTGGGGACAGGGGGCCCCGAAGCAGCCCCAGCATTTT. Full variable domain (missing parts from reference TRBV19 and TRBJ1-5): DGGITQSPKYLFRKEGQNVTLSCEQNLNHDAMYWYRQDPGQGLRLIYYSQIVNDFQKGDIAEGYSVSREKKESFPLTVTSAQKNPTAFYLCASSTWGQGAPKQPQHFGDGTRLSIL.

This clonotype was observed once. Relative to the germline gene, one junction end is altered; a read error may explain this. This sequence joins TRBV12-3 or TRBV12-4 and TRBJ2-3, with 9 bases aligning to TRBD2. The CDR3 extends over 15 amino acids. CDR3 region: CASSIAGVVKDTQYF. DNA of the CDR3: TGTGCCAGCAGTATAGCGGGAGTGGTCAAGGATACGCAGTATTTT.

There are many counts of this clonotype. The chain is built from TRBV11-2 and TRBJ1-2; D gene unclear. Germline values: CDR1 SGHAT, CDR2 FQNNGV. Deletions cut 4 bases from V and 8 bases from J, with 11 bases between. The CDR3 is made up of 12 amino acids. The CDR3 bases are TGTGCCAGCAGCTCGTCGAGTTACGGCTACACCTTC. Amino acids: CASSSSSYGYTF.

The CDR3 DNA reads as TGCGCCAGCAGTGTCTCCCGGGGGAACACTGAAGCTTTCTTT. It is translated as CASSVSRGNTEAFF. This chain connects TRBV10-1 to TRBJ1-1, with D uncertain. CDR3 length: 14 residues. V was pared by 4 bases and J by 1 base, with 10 bases between. Germline loops: CDR1 WNHNN, CDR2 SYGVQD (reference sequence).

This clonotype came up many times. The chain recombines TRBV25-1 with TRBJ2-6, with D perhaps TRBD2 (6 bases). V gave up 8 bases and J gave up 1 base, with 9 bases separating them. CDR3 size: 14 residues. Germline values: CDR1 MGHDK, CDR2 SYGVNS. CDR3 bases: TGTGCCAGCGCCGGAGGGTCTGGGGCCAACGTCCTGACTTTC. Protein product: CASAGGSGANVLTF.

This clonotype was seen at least ten times. V gene TRBV20-1 combines with J gene TRBJ1-6; a weak D match, TRBD1 (5 bases). Trimming removed 6 bases from V and 7 bases from J, with 13 bases in between. The CDR3 is made up of 13 amino acids. Germline lookup yields CDR1 DFQATT and CDR2 SNEGSKA (reference sequence). In DNA form, the CDR3 reads TGCAGTGCCCCAAAGGGGCAAAATTCACCCCTCCACTTT. It yields the protein CSAPKGQNSPLHF.

A word on this clonotype: It may be a read error: a sequence one base away is much more abundant. The chain recombines TRBV13 with TRBJ1-2, with TRBD1 as a possible D gene (5 bases). Germline lookup yields CDR1 PRHDT and CDR2 FYEKMQ (reference sequence). The CDR3 is made up of 16 amino acids. Trimming took off 4 bases at V and 9 bases at J, with 24 bases between the two ends. As DNA, the CDR3 is TGTGCCAGCAGCTCCAGATCAACAGGTATCCTTTATTGCTACACCTTC. This sequence encodes CASSSRSTGILYCYTF.

This clonotype appeared many times. The chain recombines TRBV29-1 with TRBJ1-2; a possible D gene is TRBD1 (5 bases). The length of the CDR3 is 14 residues. With 8 bases removed from V and 8 bases from J, the gap between germline ends came to 24 bases. From germline, CDR1 is SQVTM and CDR2 ANQGSEA. The CDR3 here is CSTGHRRASWGYTF. The CDR3 DNA follows: TGCAGCACCGGACACCGAAGGGCATCTTGGGGCTACACCTTC.

This clonotype was recorded at least ten times. The chain links TRBV6-2 or TRBV6-3 to TRBJ1-5; TRBD1 matches 7 bases. Looked up from germline, CDR1 is MNHEY and CDR2 is SVGEGT. This CDR3 has 14 amino acids. V dropped 6 bases and J dropped 5; count of bases not matched to a gene: 7. CDR3 DNA sequence: TGTGCCAGCAGCTGGGACAGTACTGATCAGCCCCAGCATTTT. Translation gives CASSWDSTDQPQHF.

This clonotype was found many times. The chain joins TRBV10-2 to TRBJ2-3; no clear D. The germline V and J ends were trimmed by 3 bases and 2 bases, with 12 bases remaining between them. CDR1 and CDR2 (germline): WSHSY, SAAADI. CDR3 length: 15 amino acids. Written as DNA, the CDR3 is TGCGCCAGCAGTGACCGCCCGCTTGACACAGATACGCAGTATTTT. Residues: CASSDRPLDTDTQYF.

This clonotype has just a few counts. This chain uses TRBV5-1 with TRBJ2-7, with 9 nucleotides matching TRBD1. V was clipped by 4 bases and J by 5 bases; unmatched bases: 7. Germline V gives CDR1 SGHRS, CDR2 YFSETQ. The CDR3 totals 14 residues. CDR3 coding DNA: TGCGCCAGCAGCGCCCGGACAGGGGAAAACGAGCAGTACTTC. It encodes CASSARTGENEQYF.

V is TRBV7-9 and J is TRBJ2-7, with 7 bases identical to TRBD2. CDR3 size: 15 residues. Germline CDR1 and CDR2: SEHNR and FQNEAQ (reference sequence). The V gene end was trimmed by 3 bases and the J gene end by 2 bases; junction bases not matched to a gene: 7. The CDR3 protein is CASSLGGGRAYEQYF. In DNA, the CDR3 is TGTGCCAGCAGCTTGGGGGGGGGAAGAGCCTACGAGCAGTACTTC.

V usage is TRBV19 and J usage is TRBJ2-2, with 10 bases fitting TRBD2. Germline V lookup: CDR1 LNHDA, CDR2 SQIVND (reference sequence). V trimming: 5 bases; J trimming: 7 bases; junction bases outside the gene matches: 4. This CDR3 is 14 amino acids long. CDR3 nucleotides: TGTGCCAGTAGTTTCGGACTAGCGGACGGGGAGCTGTTTTTT. This gives the protein CASSFGLADGELFF.

In this sample, this clonotype turned up many times. This rearrangement joins TRBV11-2 to TRBJ1-1, with D possibly TRBD1 on 6 matching bases. The V end lost 6 bases, the J end lost 5 bases, and 34 bases lay between the germline ends. The germline CDR1 and CDR2 sequences are SGHAT and FQNNGV. The CDR3 is 20 residues long. The chain's CDR3 is CASSLKGRSPGVRQGTEAFF. Written as DNA, the CDR3 is TGTGCCAGCAGTCTTAAAGGGAGGTCCCCAGGGGTTAGGCAGGGGACTGAAGCTTTCTTT.

Only a few counts were recorded for this clonotype. The chain employs TRBV4-3 and TRBJ2-5; D gene unclear. Trimming cost V 0 bases and J 3 bases, with 8 bases left between them. The CDR3 has 14 residues. From germline, CDR1 is LGHNA and CDR2 YSLEER. CDR3 loop: CASSQDRAEETQYF. In DNA, the CDR3 is TGCGCCAGCAGCCAAGATCGGGCCGAAGAGACCCAGTACTTC.